This T cell receptor beta chain comes out of a study of T cell repertoires in cytomegalovirus infection (dated by TCRdb to the late 2010s). In the study overall: Alongside well-studied HLA-B-restricted epitopes, the peptide stimulations were aimed at recently identified HLA-C-restricted CMV epitopes, whose presentation resists viral immunomodulation. Donor HLA type was relevant to the analysis, because carriage of CMV infection together with the matching HLA type was indicated by public TCR beta signatures. What the research found in general, with its limitations: In both this cohort and an independent approximately 400-donor cohort, the cumulative frequency of public TCR beta family members distinguished carriers of CMV infection plus the relevant HLA type. The ex vivo response was dominated by HLA-C-restricted CMV-specific TCR beta clonotypes, which also provided the single most frequent clonotype in two of eight donors.

Instrument on record: Illumina HiSeq 1500. TCRdb trimmed the raw reads at Q25, called clones with MiXCR and kept productive beta chains. Each CDR3 protein gets just one entry, which takes the most common genes and DNA from the rows behind it. The sample includes approximately 910,000 distinct CDR3 sequences, with around 32% observed a single time. Roughly 13% of the sample comes from the top ten. This specimen's treatment or condition label, interpreted: in vitro stimulation with specific CMV peptide epitopes to enrich CMV-specific T cells. Worth noting for this clonotype: Its antigen target is currently unknown. Base qualities are not at hand, and no much larger clone is one base apart.

Trimming removed 4 bases from V and 2 bases from J, leaving 15 bases between the germline ends. Taken from cysteine to phenylalanine, the CDR3 has 15 residues. Of the read, only the CDR3 DNA is kept; its 45 bases are in frame from base 1. From a lookup of the germline V gene, CDR1 and CDR2 are KGHSH and LQKENI. Recombination joined TRBV18 with TRBJ2-7, with a tentative D gene TRBD2 over 7 matching bases. This TCR came from a human donor in good health (CMV status not recorded). Some clones in this sample may be carry-over from other donors' samples. The sequencing here drew on cultured CD8+ T cells from PBMCs, taken from culture after CMV antigen stimulation. The nucleotides are TGTGCCAGCTCACGGGAGGGGGGCGGTACCTACGAGCAGTACTTC. It specifies CASSREGGGTYEQYF. With all but the CDR3 taken from the reference TRBV18 and TRBJ2-7 genes, the full variable domain is: NAGVMQNPRHLVRRRGQEARLRCSPMKGHSHVYWYRQLPEEGLKFMVYLQKENIIDESGMPKERFSAEFPKEGPSILRIQQVVRGDSAAYFCASSREGGGTYEQYFGPGTRLTVT.